The sequence of this TCR beta chain was determined in a study of T cells after yellow fever vaccination. Study results and limitations: Repertoires obtained by FACS sorting could include abundant clonotypes that entered as contaminants from the bulk population. It was a small share of clonotypes that appeared in both CD4 and CD8 compartments. Most clones from primary vaccination resurfaced after the booster (96% CD4, less than 90% CD8).

This clonotype has at least ten counts. Its antigen is not known. V was clipped by 2 bases and J by 9 bases, with 14 bases between them. The CDR3 runs 13 residues. From germline, CDR1 is GTSNPN and CDR2 SVGIG (reference sequence). TCRdb re-called the 5' RACE reads with MiXCR, one entry per CDR3 protein. The sample includes about 220,000 distinct CDR3 sequences, more than 6.5% seen only once; the top ten take 1.1%. Sample: CD4+ T cells sorted from PBMCs, taken on the day of the yellow fever booster vaccination. The source is a man aged 25-45 years who received the YFV17D yellow fever vaccine. This chain uses TRBV30 with TRBJ2-1; D perhaps matches TRBD2 (5 bases). The DNA of the CDR3 is TGTGCCTGGAGTTTTGATGGAGGAAGTGAGCAGTTCTTC. This sequence encodes CAWSFDGGSEQFF.